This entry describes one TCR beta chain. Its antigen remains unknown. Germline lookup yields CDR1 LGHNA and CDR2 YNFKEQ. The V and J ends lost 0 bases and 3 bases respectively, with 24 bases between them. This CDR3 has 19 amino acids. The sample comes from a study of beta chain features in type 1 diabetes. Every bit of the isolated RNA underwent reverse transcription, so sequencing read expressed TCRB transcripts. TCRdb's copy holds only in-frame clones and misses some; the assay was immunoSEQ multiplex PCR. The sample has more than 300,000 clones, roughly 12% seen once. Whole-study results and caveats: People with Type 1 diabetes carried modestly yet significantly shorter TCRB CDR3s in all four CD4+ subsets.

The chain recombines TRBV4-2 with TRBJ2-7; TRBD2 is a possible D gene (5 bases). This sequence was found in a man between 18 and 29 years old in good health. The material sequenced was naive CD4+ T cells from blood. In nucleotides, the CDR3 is TGTGCCAGCAGCCAAGATCTGATAAGGTCGGGATCGGTTGTCTACGAGCAGTACTTC. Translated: CASSQDLIRSGSVVYEQYF.